This TCR beta chain was sequenced in a study of T cells after yellow fever vaccination. Study details: SMART-Seq v4 Ultra Low Input served to prepare low-cell-number fractions.

Generation of TCR cDNA used 5'RACE template switching (which added a universal primer site and UMIs). TCRdb processed the 5' RACE reads anew with MiXCR; each CDR3 protein has one entry. The sample lists approximately 150,000 distinct CDR3 sequences, 7% to 10% occurring once. Trimming stripped 0 bases from V and 0 bases from J, with 9 bases between. CDR3 length: 15 amino acids. Germline assignment: CDR1 SEHNR and CDR2 FQNEAQ (reference sequence). The sample was CD8+ T cells sorted from PBMCs, taken 45 days after the yellow fever booster vaccination. The chain uses TRBV7-9 and TRBJ2-7; the D is unclear. The TCR comes from a man younger than 30 who received the YFV17D yellow fever vaccine. This CDR3 is CASSLAGANSYEQYF. In DNA form, the CDR3 reads TGTGCCAGCAGCTTAGCCGGAGCCAACTCCTACGAGCAGTACTTC. The whole variable domain, filled in from reference TRBV7-9 and TRBJ2-7, reads DTGVSQNPRHKITKRGQNVTFRCDPISEHNRLYWYRQTLGQGPEFLTYFQNEAQLEKSRLLSDRFSAERPKGSFSTLEIQRTEQGDSAMYLCASSLAGANSYEQYFGPGTRLTVT.